A single sample gave rise to the 21 T cell receptor beta chains below, sequenced in a study of beta chain features in type 1 diabetes. TCRB transcripts that were expressed got sequenced, as all of the isolated RNA had been reverse transcribed. The method was immunoSEQ multiplex PCR; TCRdb's version includes in-frame clones alone and lacks a portion of them. This table holds 160,000 or so clones, around 10% found once. The sequencing sample was made of central memory CD4+ T cells from blood. Every receptor here comes from a man younger than 35 in good health.

This chain uses TRBV4-1 with TRBJ1-2, with 7 bases lining up with TRBD1. CDR1 MGHRA and CDR2 YSYEKL come from the germline V gene. The V segment lost 3 bases and the J segment 1 base; nucleotides outside the gene matches: 5. The CDR3 totals 15 residues. CDR3 loop: CASSQRDSVNYGYTF. CDR3 coding DNA: TGCGCCAGCAGCCAGCGGGACAGCGTTAACTATGGCTACACCTTC.

V and J are TRBV28 and TRBJ1-2, with a weak D call TRBD1 (6 bases). The V end lost 7 bases, the J end lost 4 bases, and 16 bases lay between the germline ends. This CDR3 region has 14 residues. The germline CDR1 and CDR2 sequences are MDHEN and SYDVKM. The CDR3 here is CASITPHRAYGYTF. The CDR3 DNA sequence: TGTGCCAGCATCACCCCCCACAGGGCCTATGGCTACACCTTC.

A few counts support this clone. This sequence joins TRBV4-2 and TRBJ2-1, with D perhaps TRBD1 (6 bases). Germline V gives CDR1 LGHNA, CDR2 YNFKEQ. The CDR3 has 16 residues. V lost 3 bases, J lost 0 bases, and 12 bases lay in between. The DNA of the CDR3 is TGTGCCAGCAGCCAGGAACCCAGGGGCTCCTACAATGAGCAGTTCTTC. This gives the protein CASSQEPRGSYNEQFF.

This chain joins TRBV2 and TRBJ2-5; D is unclear. Germline-derived CDR1 and CDR2 are SNHLY and FYNNEI. Trimming cost V 10 bases and J 1 base, with 7 bases left between them. This CDR3 comprises 11 residues. The CDR3 protein is CATRLQETQYF. In DNA, the CDR3 is TGTGCCACCCGACTCCAAGAGACCCAGTACTTC.

This clone showed up just a few times. The V and J genes are TRBV27 and TRBJ1-2; 7 bases agree with TRBD1. J was trimmed by 2 bases and V by 3 bases; bases with no gene match: 6. This CDR3 is built from 15 residues. Germline CDR1 MNHEY, CDR2 SMNVEV (reference sequence). The CDR3 coding sequence is TGTGCCAGCAGTTTCACCGGGACAGACAACTATGGCTACACCTTC. Translated, it gives CASSFTGTDNYGYTF.

This clone has just a few counts. V usage is TRBV30 and J usage is TRBJ2-7; D gene ambiguous. This CDR3 comprises 11 residues. Germline CDR1 reads GTSNPN; CDR2 reads SVGIG (reference sequence). V was trimmed by 4 bases and J by 5 bases, leaving 9 bases between them. Here the CDR3 DNA reads TGTGCCTGGACTCTATCCAACGAGCAGTACTTC. It specifies CAWTLSNEQYF.

This clone was counted many times. The J gene is TRBJ1-4, the V gene TRBV28; D remains unclear. There are 14 residues in the CDR3. Looked up from germline, CDR1 is MDHEN and CDR2 is SYDVKM. V shed 6 bases and J shed 2 bases, with 10 bases lying between them. The CDR3 loop reads CASRSGSTNEKLFF. CDR3 nucleotide sequence: TGTGCCAGCAGGTCCGGATCGACTAATGAAAAACTGTTTTTT.

There are a few counts of this clone. The V call is TRBV29-1, the J call TRBJ1-2; 9 nucleotides match TRBD1. Germline V gene lookup returns CDR1 SQVTM and CDR2 ANQGSEA. The CDR3 covers 13 residues. Losses at the gene ends were 7 bases for V and 2 bases for J; bases not matched to a gene: 5. The CDR3 sequence is CSGGTGTNYGYTF. The CDR3 coding sequence is TGCAGCGGAGGGACAGGGACGAACTATGGCTACACCTTC.

The chain recombines TRBV6-1 with TRBJ2-1; 7 nucleotides line up with TRBD2. This CDR3 spans 15 amino acids. The V gene's germline CDR1 is MNHNS and CDR2 SASEGT. Losses at the gene ends were 8 bases for V and 0 bases for J; bases not matched to a gene: 7. CDR3 amino acids: CASGEGPSSYNEQFF. DNA for the CDR3: TGTGCCAGCGGGGAGGGACCGTCCTCCTACAATGAGCAGTTCTTC.

This clone has a single count. The V gene is TRBV25-1, the J gene TRBJ1-2; possibly TRBD1 for D (5 bases). The CDR3 runs to 15 residues. Germline loops: CDR1 MGHDK, CDR2 SYGVNS. V gave up 3 bases and J gave up 3 bases, with 14 bases separating them. This CDR3 is CASSDSKGYHYGYTF. CDR3 coding DNA: TGTGCCAGCAGTGACTCCAAGGGGTACCACTATGGCTACACCTTC.

This chain links TRBV5-1 with TRBJ2-1; 11 bases fit TRBD2. The V segment lost 5 bases and the J segment 7 bases; nucleotides outside the gene matches: 5. The V gene's germline CDR1 is SGHRS and CDR2 YFSETQ. The CDR3 runs to 14 residues. DNA of the CDR3: TGCGCCAGCAGGGGACTAGCGGCGTGGAATGAGCAGTTCTTC. As protein: CASRGLAAWNEQFF.

This clone has only a few counts. The chain combines TRBV9 with TRBJ1-1, with no clear D. Per the germline V gene, CDR1 is SGDLS and CDR2 is YYNGEE. The CDR3 consists of 13 residues. V was trimmed by 0 bases and J by 4 bases, leaving 7 bases between them. The chain's CDR3 is CASSVAPSTEAFF. CDR3 DNA: TGTGCCAGCAGCGTAGCTCCCAGCACTGAAGCTTTCTTT. The complete variable domain, with remaining parts taken from reference TRBV9 and TRBJ1-1, reads DSGVTQTPKHLITATGQRVTLRCSPRSGDLSVYWYQQSLDQGLQFLIQYYNGEERAKGNILERFSAQQFPDLHSELNLSSLELGDSALYFCASSVAPSTEAFFGQGTRLTVV.

The chain is built from TRBV23-1 and TRBJ1-1, with D unresolved. Being an ORF, TRBV23-1 has a function that is uncertain. Trimming pared 4 bases from V and 5 bases from J, leaving 11 bases between. The CDR3 is 13 amino acids. CDR3 in amino acids: CASSPDFSTEAFF. As DNA, the CDR3 is TGCGCCAGCAGTCCCGATTTTTCTACTGAAGCTTTCTTT.

This clone was picked up a small number of times. This chain links TRBV7-9 with TRBJ1-1; D remains ambiguous. CDR1 is SEHNR, CDR2 FQNEAQ, per germline (reference sequence). V was clipped by 4 bases and J by 7 bases, with 10 bases between them. The CDR3 is made up of 12 amino acids. The CDR3 spells CASSSSGGEAFF. The CDR3, as DNA: TGTGCCAGCAGCTCCTCGGGTGGTGAAGCTTTCTTT.

This clone appeared a few times. V usage is TRBV28 and J usage is TRBJ1-1, with D possibly TRBD1 on 5 matching bases. Between the trimmed V and J ends, which lost 4 bases and 10 bases, there was a span of 13 bases. This CDR3 is built from 12 residues. Germline values: CDR1 MDHEN, CDR2 SYDVKM. For the CDR3, the DNA is TGTGCCAGCAGTTCCCCAACCGGGGGAGCTTTCTTT. Its protein product is CASSSPTGGAFF. Full variable domain (missing parts from reference TRBV28 and TRBJ1-1): DVKVTQSSRYLVKRTGEKVFLECVQDMDHENMFWYRQDPGLGLRLIYFSYDVKMKEKGDIPEGYSVSREKKERFSLILESASTNQTSMYLCASSSPTGGAFFGQGTRLTVV.

The chain couples TRBV7-9 to TRBJ2-7; TRBD1 agrees at 9 bases. The CDR3 spans 15 residues. J gave up 9 bases and V 0 bases, and 9 bases lay outside the gene matches. The germline gives CDR1 SEHNR, CDR2 FQNEAQ (reference sequence). In DNA, the CDR3 is TGTGCCAGCAGCTTAGCGGGGGACAGGGAATGGATGCAGTACTTC. Translating gives CASSLAGDREWMQYF.

The sample holds a few counts of this clone. V is TRBV7-2 and J is TRBJ1-2; TRBD1 is a possible D gene (6 bases). The germline V gene has CDR1 SGHTA and CDR2 FQGNSA. The CDR3 runs to 13 residues. Trimming removed 4 bases at V and 11 bases at J, with 17 bases between. Here the CDR3 DNA reads TGTGCCAGCAGCTCAACTCCTCAGGGGCGGTACACCTTC. It encodes CASSSTPQGRYTF. Based on the CDR3 plus reference TRBV7-2 and TRBJ1-2, the full variable domain is GAGVSQSPSNKVTEKGKDVELRCDPISGHTALYWYRQSLGQGLEFLIYFQGNSAPDKSGLPSDRFSAERTGGSVSTLTIQRTQQEDSAVYLCASSSTPQGRYTFGSGTRLTVV.

This chain links TRBV7-3 with TRBJ2-2; the D call may be TRBD1 or TRBD2 (5 bases each). Trimming removed 4 bases at V and 4 bases at J, with 7 bases between. The CDR3 length is 13 residues. In germline, CDR1 is SGHTA, CDR2 FQGTGA. CDR3 amino acids: CASSSGATGELFF. The CDR3 DNA follows: TGTGCCAGCAGCTCCGGGGCCACCGGGGAGCTGTTTTTT.

This clone was counted between two and nine times. The V call is TRBV7-7, the J call TRBJ2-7; 12 nucleotides line up with TRBD1. Germline CDR1 is SSHAT and CDR2 is FNYEAQ (reference sequence). The CDR3 consists of 15 residues. Trimming cost V 4 bases and J 6 bases; bases outside gene matches: 7. Written as DNA, the CDR3 is TGTGCCAGCAGCTCCTCCGGGACAGGGGGCGCCGAGCAGTACTTC. It codes for CASSSSGTGGAEQYF.

The genes are TRBV28 and TRBJ1-1; D unresolved. The CDR3 spans 11 residues. Looked up from germline, CDR1 is MDHEN and CDR2 is SYDVKM. V was shortened by 4 bases and J by 7 bases, with 7 bases between the two germline ends. The CDR3 here is CASSSTVEAFF. In DNA form, the CDR3 reads TGTGCCAGCAGTTCCACAGTTGAAGCTTTCTTT.

V and J are TRBV18 and TRBJ2-7, with TRBD2 identical over 10 bases. The germline V gene encodes CDR1 KGHSH and CDR2 LQKENI. V dropped 3 bases and J dropped 0; count of bases not matched to a gene: 5. The CDR3 extends over 16 amino acids. The CDR3: CASSPLLAGSSYEQYF. The CDR3 coding sequence is TGTGCCAGCTCACCCCTACTAGCGGGGAGCTCCTACGAGCAGTACTTC.